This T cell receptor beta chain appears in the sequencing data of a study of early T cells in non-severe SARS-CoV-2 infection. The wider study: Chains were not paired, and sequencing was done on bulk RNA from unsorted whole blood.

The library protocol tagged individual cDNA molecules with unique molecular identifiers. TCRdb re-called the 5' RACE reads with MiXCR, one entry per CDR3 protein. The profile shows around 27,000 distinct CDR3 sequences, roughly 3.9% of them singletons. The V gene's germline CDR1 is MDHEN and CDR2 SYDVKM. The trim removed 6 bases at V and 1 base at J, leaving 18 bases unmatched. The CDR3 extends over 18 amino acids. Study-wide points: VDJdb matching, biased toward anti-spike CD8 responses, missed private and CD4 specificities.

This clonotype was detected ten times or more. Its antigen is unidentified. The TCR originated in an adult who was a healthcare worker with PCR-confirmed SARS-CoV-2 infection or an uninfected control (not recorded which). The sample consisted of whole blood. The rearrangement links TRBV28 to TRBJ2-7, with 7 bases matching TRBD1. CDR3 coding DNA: TGTGCCAGCAGCCCGATCACTTTGACAGGGATTAGGTCCTACGAGCAGTACTTC. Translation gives CASSPITLTGIRSYEQYF.